This is a list of T cell receptor beta chains from one sample in a study of shared clonotypes between healthy human individuals. The repertoire was sequenced with immunoSEQ multiplex PCR; TCRdb's copy has only in-frame clones and lacks some. Here the sample spans more than 2,000,000 clones, approximately 95% being singletons. Sequencing was performed on naive CD4+ T cells from PBMCs. These receptors all come from a man aged 18 to 30 in good health. Some clones in this sample may be carry-over from other donors' samples. CDR3s include the opening cysteine and the closing phenylalanine or tryptophan. The D gene is left open where the match is weak. Only some rows state a clone size, as once, few, many or a class for expanded clones.

cdr3_aa cdr3_nt v_call clone_size d_call j_call
CASSADGGNTIYF TGCGCCAGCAGCGCGGACGGTGGAAACACCATATATTTT TRBV5-1 NA NA TRBJ1-3
CASSLAGATGELFF TGCGCCAGCAGCTTAGCGGGAGCCACCGGGGAGCTGTTTTTT TRBV5-1 few TRBD2 TRBJ2-2
CASNPGRGVWPQHF TGTGCCAGCAACCCCGGCAGGGGGGTATGGCCCCAGCATTTT TRBV27 few TRBD1 TRBJ1-5
CASSLAATEQYF TGCGCCAGCAGCTTGGCGGCGACCGAGCAGTACTTC TRBV5-1 NA NA TRBJ2-7
CASSSYTSGAYNEQFF TGTGCCAGCAGCTCATATACTAGCGGGGCTTACAATGAGCAGTTCTTC TRBV28 NA TRBD2 TRBJ2-1
CASSLTGVTEAFF TGTGCCAGCAGCCTCACAGGGGTTACTGAAGCTTTCTTT TRBV27 NA TRBD1 TRBJ1-1
CASRTQGAYEQYF TGTGCCAGCAGGACGCAGGGGGCCTACGAGCAGTACTTC TRBV6-5 NA TRBD1 TRBJ2-7
CASSSFSGAPYNEQFF TGTGCCAGCAGCTCGTTTAGCGGGGCCCCCTACAATGAGCAGTTCTTC TRBV11-2 once TRBD2 TRBJ2-1
CASSVAGRDGWDTDTQYF TGTGCCAGCAGCGTAGCGGGCAGGGACGGGTGGGACACAGATACGCAGTATTTT TRBV9 NA NA TRBJ2-3
CASSSSSRNYGYTF TGCGCCAGCAGCTCCTCCAGCAGAAACTATGGCTACACCTTC TRBV5-1 once NA TRBJ1-2
CASSAGGPGTEAFF TGTGCCAGCAGTGCGGGGGGCCCGGGCACTGAAGCTTTCTTT TRBV2 NA NA TRBJ1-1
CASGMGQGGLSGANVLTF TGTGCCAGCGGAATGGGCCAAGGGGGCCTCTCTGGGGCCAACGTCCTGACTTTC TRBV9 NA TRBD1 TRBJ2-6
CAISGLAGATDTQYF TGTGCCATCAGTGGACTAGCGGGGGCCACAGATACGCAGTATTTT TRBV10-3 NA TRBD2 TRBJ2-3
CASSGNPYEQYF TGTGCCAGCAGTGGGAACCCTTACGAGCAGTACTTC TRBV6-4 once NA TRBJ2-7
CSVVTSLAQETQYF TGCAGCGTTGTCACTTCCCTAGCTCAAGAGACCCAGTACTTC TRBV29-1 NA NA TRBJ2-5
CASSLRDRAYEQYF TGCGCCAGCAGCTTGAGGGATCGGGCATACGAGCAGTACTTC TRBV5-1 NA NA TRBJ2-7
CASSPGGVTGELFF TGTGCCAGCAGCCCCGGCGGTGTCACCGGGGAGCTGTTTTTT TRBV5-4 NA NA TRBJ2-2
CASSLKGGLFTDTQYF TGTGCCAGCAGTTTAAAAGGGGGACTCTTCACAGATACGCAGTATTTT TRBV27 NA NA TRBJ2-3
CASSSPGQGDQETQYF TGTGCCAGCAGTTCGCCGGGACAGGGGGACCAAGAGACCCAGTACTTC TRBV28 NA TRBD1 TRBJ2-5
CASSQQQGYHEQYF TGCGCCAGCAGCCAACAACAGGGTTACCACGAGCAGTACTTC TRBV5-1 NA NA TRBJ2-7
CASSRGGLADRTDTQYF TGCGCCAGCAGCCGAGGGGGACTAGCGGACCGCACAGATACGCAGTATTTT TRBV4-3 NA TRBD2 TRBJ2-3
CASSLLRGRDGEKLFF TGTGCCAGCAGTTTACTACGGGGGCGAGATGGCGAAAAACTGTTTTTT TRBV27 NA NA TRBJ1-4
CASSFPRAAGTEAFF TGTGCCAGCAGTTTTCCCCGGGCAGCGGGCACTGAAGCTTTCTTT TRBV28 NA NA TRBJ1-1
CASSIGPRGEQYF TGTGCCAGTAGTATAGGGCCAAGGGGCGAGCAGTACTTC TRBV19 NA NA TRBJ2-7
CASSISRGGLDPKYF TGTGCCAGTAGTATTTCCCGCGGGGGCCTAGATCCCAAGTACTTC TRBV19 NA NA TRBJ2-5
CASSYGPTPPYEQYF TGTGCCAGCAGTTACGGGCCTACTCCCCCCTACGAGCAGTACTTC TRBV6-6 NA NA TRBJ2-7
CASSAPPASGTLHTQYF TGTGCCAGCAGTGCCCCCCCGGCTAGCGGGACACTTCACACGCAGTATTTT TRBV25-1 NA TRBD2 TRBJ2-3
CASSARDINVLTF TGTGCCAGCAGCGCGCGGGACATCAACGTCCTGACTTTC TRBV9 NA NA TRBJ2-6
CASSSGPGFPETQYF TGTGCCAGCAGCTCGGGTCCGGGGTTCCCAGAGACCCAGTACTTC TRBV7-3 NA NA TRBJ2-5
CASTRGNQPQHF TGTGCCAGCACCCGGGGCAATCAGCCCCAGCATTTT TRBV25-1 NA NA TRBJ1-5
CAWSVRGGTEAFF TGTGCCTGGAGTGTAAGGGGTGGCACTGAAGCTTTCTTT TRBV30 NA NA TRBJ1-1
CASRPTGARSYEQYF TGTGCCAGCAGGCCGACAGGGGCCCGCTCCTACGAGCAGTACTTC TRBV6-5 NA TRBD1 TRBJ2-7
CASSLDSSYNEQFF TGTGCCAGCAGCTTAGACAGCTCCTACAATGAGCAGTTCTTC TRBV7-2 NA NA TRBJ2-1
CASSPNRPSNTGELFF TGTGCCAGCAGCCCAAACAGGCCTTCGAACACCGGGGAGCTGTTTTTT TRBV28 NA NA TRBJ2-2
CASSRQDTDTQYF TGTGCCAGCAGCAGACAGGACACAGATACGCAGTATTTT TRBV11-2 NA NA TRBJ2-3
CASSTGLTSGNTIYF TGCGCCAGCAGCACAGGACTTACTTCTGGAAACACCATATATTTT TRBV4-1 NA NA TRBJ1-3
CASSVSGTATDTQYF TGTGCCAGCAGCGTTAGCGGGACTGCCACAGATACGCAGTATTTT TRBV9 NA TRBD2 TRBJ2-3
CASSQGLLYEQYF TGTGCCAGCAGCCAAGGCCTTCTCTACGAGCAGTACTTC TRBV14 few NA TRBJ2-7
CASSPLQGARGELFF TGTGCCAGCAGCCCGCTCCAGGGGGCGCGAGGGGAGCTGTTTTTT TRBV7-9 NA TRBD1 TRBJ2-2
CASGASGTAYEQYF TGTGCCAGCGGTGCTTCCGGGACAGCTTACGAGCAGTACTTC TRBV25-1 NA TRBD1 TRBJ2-7
CASSLERLVYNEQFF TGTGCCAGCAGCTTAGAGCGGCTCGTCTACAATGAGCAGTTCTTC TRBV7-2 NA NA TRBJ2-1
CASSQADMTYNEQFF TGTGCCAGCAGCCAAGCCGACATGACCTACAATGAGCAGTTCTTC TRBV4-2 NA NA TRBJ2-1
CASLADTYEQYF TGTGCATCACTAGCGGACACCTACGAGCAGTACTTC TRBV2 NA TRBD2 TRBJ2-7
CASSEALGDTQYF TGTGCCAGCAGTGAAGCGCTAGGGGATACGCAGTATTTT TRBV6-1 NA NA TRBJ2-3
CASSFSGNSYEQYF TGTGCCAGCAGTTTTAGCGGGAACTCCTACGAGCAGTACTTC TRBV5-4 once TRBD2 TRBJ2-7
CASSLIGGSQFF TGTGCCAGCAGCTTAATCGGCGGGAGTCAGTTCTTC TRBV7-3 NA TRBD2 TRBJ2-1
CASSLAPHSGANVLTF TGCGCCAGCAGCTTGGCCCCCCACTCTGGGGCCAACGTCCTGACTTTC TRBV5-1 NA NA TRBJ2-6
CASSVGGAGDTQYF TGTGCCAGCAGCGTAGGCGGGGCAGGAGATACGCAGTATTTT TRBV9 NA NA TRBJ2-3
CASRGTTGTDTQYF TGTGCCAGCAGAGGGACTACCGGGACAGATACGCAGTATTTT TRBV2 NA TRBD2 TRBJ2-3
CASMLQGYEQYF TGTGCCAGCATGCTACAGGGCTACGAGCAGTACTTC TRBV5-4 NA NA TRBJ2-7
CASSSRVRIGGSRGEQFF TGTGCCAGCAGTTCCCGGGTCAGGATTGGCGGGAGTAGGGGTGAGCAGTTCTTC TRBV7-2 NA TRBD2 TRBJ2-1
CASSLGGTSEGFF TGTGCCAGCAGCTTAGGTGGGACATCTGAAGGTTTCTTT TRBV11-2 few NA TRBJ1-1
CASSPTKLIHGETQYF TGTGCCAGCAGCCCCACTAAACTAATTCATGGGGAGACCCAGTACTTC TRBV27 NA NA TRBJ2-5
CASSKEAGSTEAFF TGTGCCAGCAGTAAGGAGGCTGGGAGCACTGAAGCTTTCTTT TRBV6-4 NA NA TRBJ1-1